Below, one TCR beta chain is given with its context. The data originate from a study of shared clonotypes between healthy human individuals. The CDR3 is made up of 16 amino acids. Losses at the gene ends were 6 bases for V and 9 bases for J; bases not matched to a gene: 16. Germline CDR1 is MDHEN and CDR2 is SYDVKM. Assay runs were performed at deep level. In the original analysis: ImmunoSEQ supplied junction-only sequences lacking quality scores, so filtering was different. TCRdb's copy holds only in-frame clones and misses some; the assay was immunoSEQ multiplex PCR. Clonal size and the V and J genes are those of that table, whereas D and trimming came from the DNA. The table has approximately 2.5 million clones, roughly 93% seen once.

This sequence was found in a man in his late teens or twenties in good health. Some clones in this sample may be carry-over from other donors' samples. V is TRBV28 and J is TRBJ1-4; the match to TRBD1 covers 7 bases. The material sequenced was naive CD4+ T cells from PBMCs. As to subset: CD45RA+ positively selected. The CDR3 nucleotides read TGTGCCAGCAGCGCTACCCGGACAGGAGAGAATCAAAAACTGTTTTTT. It yields the protein CASSATRTGENQKLFF.